The 20 T cell receptor beta chains in this list originate from one sample, sequenced in a study of blood T cell repertoires in COVID-19. Some clones are missing from TCRdb's copy, which holds only in-frame ones; the method was immunoSEQ multiplex PCR. The table lists 300,000 or so clones, 80% to 95% of them singletons. The sample consisted of PBMCs or T cells enriched from blood (not recorded which). The receptor set was obtained from a woman aged 30 to 39 who had recovered from COVID-19.

J is TRBJ2-7 and V is TRBV7-2, with D maybe TRBD2 (5 bases). This CDR3 has 15 residues. The germline V gene has CDR1 SGHTA and CDR2 FQGNSA. V lost 1 base and J 2 bases, leaving 12 bases between the germline ends. This CDR3 is CASSLGSSSPYEQYF. In DNA form, the CDR3 reads TGTGCCAGCAGCTTAGGTTCTAGCTCACCCTACGAGCAGTACTTC. Supplemented by reference TRBV7-2 and TRBJ2-7, the full variable domain reads GAGVSQSPSNKVTEKGKDVELRCDPISGHTALYWYRQSLGQGLEFLIYFQGNSAPDKSGLPSDRFSAERTGGSVSTLTIQRTQQEDSAVYLCASSLGSSSPYEQYFGPGTRLTVT.

The chain is built from TRBV6-5 and TRBJ2-5, with a tentative D call TRBD2 (6 bases). V lost 8 bases, J lost 4 bases, and 17 bases lay in between. This CDR3 contains 14 residues. Looked up from germline, CDR1 is MNHEY and CDR2 is SVGAGI. CDR3 coding DNA: TGTGCCAGCCGCAGAGGGTACGGGAGAGAGACCCAGTACTTC. It translates to CASRRGYGRETQYF.

This sequence joins TRBV21-1 and TRBJ2-3; no DNA check was done on the table's D call, TRBD2. TRBV21-1 represents a pseudogene. This CDR3 spans 19 amino acids. CDR3 DNA: TGTGCCAGCACCGTGACAGGGGAGGGTTTAACTAGCGGGTTGGATACGCAGTATTTT. Residues: CASTVTGEGLTSGLDTQYF.

J is TRBJ2-7 and V is TRBV4-3; TRBD2 is a possible D gene (6 bases). Germline loops: CDR1 LGHNA, CDR2 YSLEER. The CDR3 is made up of 16 amino acids. The ends were cut back, 4 bases at V and 0 bases at J, with 16 bases in the middle. The CDR3 DNA reads TGCGCCAGCAGCCCCTCGGGGACTTACAGCTCCTACGAGCAGTACTTC. Amino acid sequence: CASSPSGTYSSYEQYF.

The chain recombines TRBV7-2 with TRBJ2-1; 7 nucleotides align to TRBD2. V lost 1 base and J lost 9; bases outside the gene matches: 12. The CDR3 consists of 16 residues. The germline CDR1 and CDR2 sequences are SGHTA and FQGNSA. The CDR3 bases are TGTGCCAGCAGCTTAGACGGACTAGTCGGAGGCGTTGAGCAGTTCTTC. Translation gives CASSLDGLVGGVEQFF.

The chain links TRBV5-4 to TRBJ2-3; TRBD1 matches at 9 bases. Unmatched junction bases numbered 6, after V lost 4 bases and J lost 6 bases. Per germline, CDR1 SGHNT and CDR2 YYREEE (reference sequence). This CDR3 is built from 14 residues. The CDR3 is CASSAKQGADTQYF. The DNA of the CDR3 is TGTGCCAGCAGCGCAAAACAGGGGGCGGATACGCAGTATTTT. Full variable domain (rest looked up from reference TRBV5-4 and TRBJ2-3): ETGVTQSPTHLIKTRGQQVTLRCSSQSGHNTVSWYQQALGQGPQFIFQYYREEENGRGNFPPRFSGLQFPNYSSELNVNALELDDSALYLCASSAKQGADTQYFGPGTRLTVL.

J is TRBJ2-1 and V is TRBV7-3; 9 bases align to TRBD1. The CDR3 sequence is 15 residues long. J lost 8 bases, V lost 5 bases, and 10 bases had no gene match. Germline CDR1 is SGHTA and CDR2 is FQGTGA. CDR3 amino acids: CASSQTGTGLYEQFF. CDR3 DNA sequence: TGTGCCAGCAGCCAGACCGGGACAGGGCTCTATGAGCAGTTCTTC.

The chain joins TRBV11-3 to TRBJ2-2, with a tentative D call TRBD2 (5 bases). Trimming took off 2 bases at V and 4 bases at J, with 11 bases between the two ends. CDR1 and CDR2 from the germline V gene are SGHNT and YENEEA. This CDR3 has 15 amino acids. The CDR3 loop reads CASSLMGDVTGELFF. Written as DNA, the CDR3 is TGTGCCAGCAGCTTAATGGGAGATGTCACCGGGGAGCTGTTTTTT. Full variable domain (outside the CDR3, taken from reference TRBV11-3 and TRBJ2-2): EAGVVQSPRYKIIEKKQPVAFWCNPISGHNTLYWYLQNLGQGPELLIRYENEEAVDDSQLPKDRFSAERLKGVDSTLKIQPAELGDSAVYLCASSLMGDVTGELFFGEGSRLTVL.

The V gene is TRBV24-1, the J gene TRBJ2-7; 10 nucleotides align to TRBD2. V gave up 3 bases and J gave up 0 bases; unmatched junction bases: 4. The CDR3 has 16 amino acids. Per the germline V gene, CDR1 is KGHDR and CDR2 is SFDVKD. The CDR3 DNA follows: TGTGCCACCAGTGATCGTAGCGGGAGGAGCTCCTACGAGCAGTACTTC. This codes for CATSDRSGRSSYEQYF.

The chain links TRBV5-1 to TRBJ2-5; TRBD1 agrees at 8 bases. The V gene end was trimmed by 0 bases and the J gene end by 0 bases; junction bases not matched to a gene: 4. Per the germline V gene, CDR1 is SGHRS and CDR2 is YFSETQ. CDR3 length: 16 residues. The CDR3 DNA follows: TGCGCCAGCAGCTTGGCCCGGACAGGGAACCAAGAGACCCAGTACTTC. It codes for CASSLARTGNQETQYF.

The chain is built from TRBV5-1 and TRBJ2-1; a possible D gene is TRBD2 (6 bases). The CDR3 runs to 15 residues. V lost 0 bases and J 4 bases, leaving 11 bases between the germline ends. CDR1 SGHRS and CDR2 YFSETQ come from the germline V gene. CDR3 sequence (DNA): TGCGCCAGCAGCTTGGTTGCTAGCGAATACAATGAGCAGTTCTTC. It translates to CASSLVASEYNEQFF.

V usage is TRBV6-1 and J usage is TRBJ1-2, with D perhaps TRBD1 (6 bases). Trimming removed 2 bases from V and 5 bases from J, with 15 bases in between. Germline V gene lookup returns CDR1 MNHNS and CDR2 SASEGT. The CDR3 runs 15 residues. The DNA for the CDR3 is TGTGCCAGCAGTGAACCCAGGGGCGTTGGGTATGGCTACACCTTC. Encoded protein: CASSEPRGVGYGYTF.

The chain uses TRBV9 and TRBJ2-7, with TRBD2 matching over 7 bases. This CDR3 spans 15 amino acids. Germline V gives CDR1 SGDLS, CDR2 YYNGEE. With 0 bases clipped from V and 6 bases from J, the junction kept 9 bases outside the gene matches. The CDR3 DNA sequence: TGTGCCAGCAGCGTAGATCCAGCGGGAACCGCCGAGCAGTACTTC. This translates into CASSVDPAGTAEQYF.

On this clone itself: The junction departs from germline at one end; a sequencing error may be responsible. V and J are TRBV24-1 and TRBJ2-3, with 10 bases aligning to TRBD2. The CDR3 has 17 residues. Germline CDR1 reads KGHDR; CDR2 reads SFDVKD. CDR3: CATSEEREGRLGDTQYF. The CDR3 region has the DNA TGTGCCACTAGTGAAGAGCGGGAGGGCAGGTTAGGAGATACGCAGTATTTT.

The genes are TRBV18 and TRBJ1-2, with TRBD1 identical over 7 bases. The CDR3 totals 16 residues. The J segment lost 0 bases and the V segment lost 6 bases, leaving 10 bases of the junction unmatched. Germline lookup yields CDR1 KGHSH and CDR2 LQKENI. CDR3: CASSLSSTGPNYGYTF. The CDR3 nucleotides read TGTGCCAGCTCTCTCTCGTCGACAGGGCCTAACTATGGCTACACCTTC.

The chain has TRBV5-1 and TRBJ1-6; no definite D call. This CDR3 comprises 15 residues. V gave up 0 bases and J gave up 6 bases, with 10 bases separating them. From germline, CDR1 is SGHRS and CDR2 YFSETQ. This CDR3 reads CASSLAGMGNSPLHF. The CDR3 DNA reads as TGCGCCAGCAGCTTGGCCGGGATGGGTAATTCACCCCTCCACTTT.

The gene calls are TRBV24-1 and TRBJ1-5; D may be TRBD1 (5 bases). Germline V CDR1 and CDR2: KGHDR, SFDVKD. The CDR3 spans 15 residues. Deletions cut 4 bases from V and 4 bases from J, with 13 bases between. CDR3 residues: CATSDPTGENQPQHF. The DNA of the CDR3 is TGTGCCACCAGTGACCCTACAGGAGAAAATCAGCCCCAGCATTTT.

The chain couples TRBV7-3 to TRBJ2-6; D uncertain. The V gene lost 5 bases and the J gene lost 1 base, with 9 bases spanning the gap. Germline CDR1 and CDR2: SGHTA and FQGTGA. This CDR3 comprises 15 residues. The CDR3 here is CASSPNRSGANVLTF. CDR3 in DNA: TGTGCCAGCAGCCCAAACCGGTCTGGGGCCAACGTCCTGACTTTC. Looking up the rest from reference TRBV7-3 and TRBJ2-6 gives the full variable domain: GAGVSQTPSNKVTEKGKYVELRCDPISGHTALYWYRQSLGQGPEFLIYFQGTGAADDSGLPNDRFFAVRPEGSVSTLKIQRTERGDSAVYLCASSPNRSGANVLTFGAGSRLTVL.

The gene calls are TRBV2 and TRBJ2-1; D unresolved. This CDR3 spans 16 amino acids. V dropped 1 base and J dropped 1 base, with 11 bases sitting between them. Germline V gene data show CDR1 as SNHLY and CDR2 as FYNNEI. For the CDR3, the DNA is TGTGCCAGCAGTGAAGACACCGTTTCTTCCTACAATGAGCAGTTCTTC. Translation gives CASSEDTVSSYNEQFF.

J is TRBJ2-1 and V is TRBV5-8, with D tentatively TRBD1 (6 bases). The CDR3 is made up of 15 amino acids. Germline CDR1 is SGHTS and CDR2 is YDEGEE. Trimming stripped 0 bases from V and 12 bases from J, with 19 bases between. CDR3 in DNA: TGTGCCAGCAGCTTGGTCGTGGGGGCCCCCCAGGGGCAGTTCTTC. It specifies CASSLVVGAPQGQFF.